This T cell receptor beta chain was profiled in a study of CD8 T cells in Susac syndrome. Random hexamers primed reverse transcription of roughly 0.5 to 1 ug RNA. An immunoSEQ multiplex PCR generated amplified TCR beta CDR3 products spanning 54 Vbeta and 13 Jbeta. TCRdb re-called the immunoSEQ multiplex PCR reads through MiXCR, storing one row per CDR3 protein. The sample carries a few hundred thousand distinct CDR3 sequences, 89% recorded once. Germline assignment: CDR1 SGHVS and CDR2 FNYEAQ. Deletions cut 5 bases from V and 6 bases from J, with 11 bases between. The CDR3 contains 12 residues. TCR beta sequences were obtained from blood CD8+ and CD4+ T cells. General study findings and limits: As the study acknowledged, the number of individuals who were part of its TCR sequencing and HLA analysis was relatively small.

Comments on this clonotype: No antigen is known for it.

Sequencing used CD8+ T cells from PBMCs. The chain carries TRBV7-6 and TRBJ2-7; D may correspond to TRBD1 or TRBD2 (6 bases each). The receptor was isolated from a human donor with multiple sclerosis. CDR3 sequence reads: CASSPSGAEQYF. DNA for the CDR3: TGTGCCAGCAGCCCGTCGGGGGCCGAGCAGTACTTC.